The TCR beta chain described here comes from a study of blood T cell repertoires in COVID-19. With 0 bases clipped from V and 3 bases from J, the junction kept 4 bases outside the gene matches. The CDR3 covers 15 residues. Looked up from germline, CDR1 is MGHRA and CDR2 is YSYEKL. Here immunoSEQ multiplex PCR was the method, and the copy in TCRdb shows in-frame clones only, minus some. The table records 75,000 to 95,000 clones, around 80% of them present only once. This clone was observed once. The genes are TRBV4-1 and TRBJ1-2, with 7 bases matching TRBD1. Input material: peripheral blood. The sequence was collected from a woman in her thirties or forties with active or convalescent COVID-19. This CDR3 is CASSQDTGAYYGYTF. CDR3 sequence (DNA): TGCGCCAGCAGCCAAGATACAGGGGCCTACTATGGCTACACCTTC.